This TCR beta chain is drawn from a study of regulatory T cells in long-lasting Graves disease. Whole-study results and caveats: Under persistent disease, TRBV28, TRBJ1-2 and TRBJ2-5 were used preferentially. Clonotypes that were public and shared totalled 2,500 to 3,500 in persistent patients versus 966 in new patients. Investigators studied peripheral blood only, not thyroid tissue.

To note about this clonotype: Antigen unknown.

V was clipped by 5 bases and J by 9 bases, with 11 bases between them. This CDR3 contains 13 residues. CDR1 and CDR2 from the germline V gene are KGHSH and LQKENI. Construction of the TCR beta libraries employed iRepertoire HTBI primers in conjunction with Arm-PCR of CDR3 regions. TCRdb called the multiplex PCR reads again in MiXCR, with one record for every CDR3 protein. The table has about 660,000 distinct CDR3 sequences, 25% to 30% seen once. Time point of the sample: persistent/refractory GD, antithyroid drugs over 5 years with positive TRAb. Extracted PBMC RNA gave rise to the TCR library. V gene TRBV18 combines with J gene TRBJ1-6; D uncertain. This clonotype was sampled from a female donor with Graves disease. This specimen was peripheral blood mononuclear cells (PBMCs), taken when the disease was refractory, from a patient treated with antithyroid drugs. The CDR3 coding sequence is TGTGCCAGCTCATCAGAGTCAGTTTCACCCCTCCACTTT. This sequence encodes CASSSESVSPLHF.